Sequencing of this T cell receptor (beta chain) was carried out in a study of blood T cell repertoires in COVID-19. Study-level background: Acute and convalescent COVID-19 specimens originated in the United States, Italy and Spain.

The repertoire was sequenced with immunoSEQ multiplex PCR; TCRdb's copy has only in-frame clones and lacks some. There are some 80,000 clones in the sample; 78% occur only once, and 36% lies in the top ten. The sample holds one count of this clone. CDR3 length: 15 residues. CDR1 and CDR2 from the germline V gene are PRHDT and FYEKMQ (reference sequence). With 6 bases clipped from V and 0 bases from J, the junction kept 5 bases outside the gene matches. Sequenced material: peripheral blood. The V gene is TRBV13, the J gene TRBJ2-4; TRBD2 aligns across 7 bases. This TCR came from a man between 60 and 75 years old with COVID-19, enrolled during active disease. CDR3 sequence (DNA): TGTGCCAGCAGTCAAGCGGGGCTAGCCAAAAACATTCAGTACTTC. Its translation: CASSQAGLAKNIQYF.